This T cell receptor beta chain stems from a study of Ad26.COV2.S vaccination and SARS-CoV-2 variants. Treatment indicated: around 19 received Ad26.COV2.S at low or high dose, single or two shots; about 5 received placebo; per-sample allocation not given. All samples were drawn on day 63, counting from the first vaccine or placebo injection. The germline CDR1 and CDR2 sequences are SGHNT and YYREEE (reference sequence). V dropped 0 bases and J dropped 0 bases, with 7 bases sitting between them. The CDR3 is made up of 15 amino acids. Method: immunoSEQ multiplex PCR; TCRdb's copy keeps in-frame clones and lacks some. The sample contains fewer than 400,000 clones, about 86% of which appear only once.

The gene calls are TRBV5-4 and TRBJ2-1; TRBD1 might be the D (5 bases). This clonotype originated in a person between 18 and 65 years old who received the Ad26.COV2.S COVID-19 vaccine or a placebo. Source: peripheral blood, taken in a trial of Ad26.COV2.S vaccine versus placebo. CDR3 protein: CASSLGQSSYNEQFF. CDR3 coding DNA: TGTGCCAGCAGCTTGGGACAGAGCTCCTACAATGAGCAGTTCTTC.